The 23 T cell receptor beta chains in this list originate from one sample, sequenced in a study of blood T cell repertoires in COVID-19. Generated by immunoSEQ multiplex PCR, the TCRdb table keeps only in-frame clones and is missing some. Among about 240,000 clones listed, around 81% were seen once. Sample: peripheral blood. These receptors originate from a man aged 25 to 40 who had recovered from COVID-19.

V is TRBV29-1 and J is TRBJ2-7, with TRBD2 matching over 7 bases. This CDR3 spans 18 amino acids. The junction had 20 bases not matched to a gene; V was cut back by 4 bases and J by 2 bases. CDR1 is SQVTM, CDR2 ANQGSEA, per germline. DNA for the CDR3: TGCAGCGTTGTCACCGGGACGGGATACCTCCGGGGGGCCTACGAGCAGTACTTC. Its translation: CSVVTGTGYLRGAYEQYF.

J is TRBJ1-6 and V is TRBV7-8, with 8 bases identical to TRBD1. The CDR3 spans 13 residues. Germline-derived CDR1 and CDR2 are SGHVS and FQNEAQ. V shed 6 bases and J 9 bases; nucleotides not matched to a gene: 4. This CDR3 reads CASSGQGASPLHF. CDR3 sequence (DNA): TGTGCCAGCAGTGGACAGGGAGCTTCACCCCTCCACTTT.

This rearrangement joins TRBV10-2 to TRBJ2-1; D gene uncertain. Trimming stripped 5 bases from V and 9 bases from J, with 8 bases between. The CDR3 has 11 amino acids. Germline V CDR1 and CDR2: WSHSY, SAAADI. This chain's CDR3 is CASSPPGEQFF. CDR3 sequence (DNA): TGCGCCAGCAGTCCTCCGGGTGAGCAGTTCTTC.

The gene calls are TRBV27 and TRBJ2-7, with 8 bases aligning to TRBD1. This CDR3 has 12 amino acids. V shed 10 bases and J 5 bases; nucleotides not matched to a gene: 7. Germline V gene lookup returns CDR1 MNHEY and CDR2 SMNVEV (reference sequence). CDR3 DNA sequence: TGTGCCACTACAGGGGGTTACGACGAGCAGTACTTC. Protein sequence: CATTGGYDEQYF.

V usage is TRBV18 and J usage is TRBJ2-5; TRBD1 is a possible D gene (6 bases). There are 15 residues in the CDR3. In germline, CDR1 is KGHSH, CDR2 LQKENI. V lost 0 bases, J lost 4 bases, and 12 bases lay in between. CDR3 in amino acids: CASSPPQGSRETQYF. The CDR3 DNA reads as TGTGCCAGCTCACCACCACAGGGTTCTCGAGAGACCCAGTACTTC. The entire variable domain, with the rest obtained from reference TRBV18 and TRBJ2-5, is as follows: NAGVMQNPRHLVRRRGQEARLRCSPMKGHSHVYWYRQLPEEGLKFMVYLQKENIIDESGMPKERFSAEFPKEGPSILRIQQVVRGDSAAYFCASSPPQGSRETQYFGPGTRLLVL.

The rearrangement joins TRBV27 to TRBJ2-1; 12 nucleotides agree with TRBD2. Trimming removed 2 bases from V and 8 bases from J; junction bases left unmatched: 16. The CDR3 totals 19 residues. The germline V gene has CDR1 MNHEY and CDR2 SMNVEV (reference sequence). This CDR3 reads CASSLVVNLAGGPGDEQFF. CDR3 coding DNA: TGTGCCAGCAGTTTAGTGGTAAATCTAGCGGGGGGGCCTGGGGATGAGCAGTTCTTC.

CDR3: CASSAEGPLHF. CDR3 nucleotides: TGTGCCAGCAGCGCCGAGGGACCCCTCCACTTT. The V gene is TRBV12-3 or TRBV12-4, the J gene TRBJ1-6, with no clear D. The CDR3 has 11 amino acids. The ends were cut back, 6 bases at V and 12 bases at J, with 9 bases in the middle.

As for this clone: The same CDR3 can be traced to other DNA sequences in this sample. The CDR3 coding sequence is TGCGCCAGCAGCTTGACTAGCGGGGGGACAGATACGCAGTATTTT. Encoded protein: CASSLTSGGTDTQYF. The chain is built from TRBV5-1 and TRBJ2-3, with TRBD2 matching over 12 bases. This CDR3 has 15 residues. From germline, CDR1 is SGHRS and CDR2 YFSETQ. Losses at the gene ends were 1 base for V and 3 bases for J; bases not matched to a gene: 0.

The chain carries TRBV27 and TRBJ2-7; D is possibly TRBD1 (6 bases). The germline gives CDR1 MNHEY, CDR2 SMNVEV (reference sequence). CDR3 length equals 13 residues. Trimming shortened V by 3 bases and J by 6 bases, and 12 bases separated the two germline ends. The DNA of the CDR3 is TGTGCCAGCAGTTTCTGGGGGCACAGCGAGCAGTACTTC. This codes for CASSFWGHSEQYF.

The chain couples TRBV3-1 (or the pseudogene TRBV3-2) to TRBJ2-3, with a possible D match to TRBD2 (5 bases). The CDR3 consists of 14 residues. Deletions cut 4 bases from V and 2 bases from J, with 10 bases between. From germline, CDR1 is LGHDT and CDR2 YNNKEL (reference sequence). As DNA, the CDR3 is TGTGCCAGCAGCCCCGACGGGAACACAGATACGCAGTATTTT. As protein: CASSPDGNTDTQYF.

This clone was seen more than once but under ten times. V usage is TRBV29-1 and J usage is TRBJ2-1, with 9 bases lining up with TRBD2. Trimming cost V 8 bases and J 4 bases; bases outside gene matches: 9. This CDR3 has 14 amino acids. Germline V CDR1 and CDR2: SQVTM, ANQGSEA. The chain's CDR3 is CSTASGANYNEQFF. The CDR3 nucleotides are TGCAGCACAGCTAGCGGGGCCAATTACAATGAGCAGTTCTTC.

J is TRBJ2-7 and V is TRBV5-1, with 8 positions matching TRBD2. V shed 5 bases and J 6 bases; nucleotides not matched to a gene: 4. Germline V gene data show CDR1 as SGHRS and CDR2 as YFSETQ. The CDR3 is made up of 12 amino acids. The CDR3 spells CASRTTSGEQYV. The CDR3 bases are TGCGCCAGCAGGACAACTAGCGGCGAGCAGTACGTC.

The chain uses TRBV9 and TRBJ1-6; D may be TRBD1 (5 bases). Between the trimmed V and J ends, which lost 7 bases and 10 bases, there was a span of 18 bases. The CDR3 runs 14 residues. Germline values: CDR1 SGDLS, CDR2 YYNGEE. The CDR3 spells CASGGGTEGSPLHF. The CDR3 region has the DNA TGTGCCAGCGGGGGTGGGACGGAGGGGTCACCCCTCCACTTT.

This chain joins TRBV5-4 and TRBJ2-1; 10 bases agree with TRBD2. V lost 4 bases, J lost 3 bases, and 10 bases stayed unmatched. CDR1 is SGHNT and CDR2 is YYREEE in the germline V gene (reference sequence). The CDR3 contains 17 residues. The CDR3 protein is CASSPGASGGYYNEQFF. In nucleotides, the CDR3 is TGTGCCAGCAGCCCTGGGGCTAGCGGGGGTTACTACAATGAGCAGTTCTTC.

This rearrangement joins TRBV19 to TRBJ1-5; perhaps TRBD1 as D (5 bases). The CDR3 is made up of 12 amino acids. CDR1 LNHDA and CDR2 SQIVND come from the germline V gene (reference sequence). The ends were cut back, 5 bases at V and 6 bases at J, with 8 bases in the middle. The CDR3 sequence: CASSAGIQPQHF. Here the CDR3 DNA reads TGTGCCAGTAGTGCAGGGATTCAGCCCCAGCATTTT.

This rearrangement joins TRBV21-1 to TRBJ1-3. TRBV21-1 is a known pseudogene. This CDR3 comprises 13 residues. The CDR3 reads CASSTSVPNTIYF. CDR3 in DNA: TGTGCCAGCAGCACATCGGTGCCAAACACCATATATTTT.

The chain joins TRBV28 to TRBJ1-2; 10 nucleotides align to TRBD1. The CDR3 is 16 amino acids. The V gene's germline CDR1 is MDHEN and CDR2 SYDVKM. Trimming removed 5 bases from V and 5 bases from J; junction bases left unmatched: 11. CDR3 DNA: TGTGCCAGCAGTCCGACGACAGGGGGCGGTGTTTATGGCTACACCTTC. It is translated as CASSPTTGGGVYGYTF.

The rearrangement uses TRBV4-1 and TRBJ1-4; D is ambiguous. Trimming took off 3 bases at V and 8 bases at J, with 16 bases between the two ends. CDR3 length: 15 amino acids. The V gene's germline CDR1 is MGHRA and CDR2 YSYEKL. The CDR3 protein is CASSQNTQEDEKLFF. The CDR3 DNA reads as TGCGCCAGCAGCCAGAATACTCAGGAGGACGAAAAACTGTTTTTT.

This chain uses TRBV10-3 with TRBJ2-7, with a possible D match to TRBD2 (6 bases). V gave up 0 bases and J gave up 3 bases, with 6 bases separating them. Germline V gene lookup returns CDR1 ENHRY and CDR2 SYGVKD. This CDR3 is built from 13 residues. This CDR3 reads CAISESGGYEQYV. CDR3 DNA sequence: TGTGCCATCAGTGAGTCGGGGGGCTACGAGCAGTACGTC.

V is TRBV7-9 and J is TRBJ2-3, with 7 nucleotides matching TRBD2. CDR1 and CDR2 (germline): SEHNR, FQNEAQ (reference sequence). The CDR3 contains 15 residues. With 5 bases clipped from V and 6 bases from J, the junction kept 11 bases outside the gene matches. The CDR3 DNA reads as TGTGCCAGCAGCGTTGGCGGCCCGCGGGGGGATACGCAGTATTTT. It encodes CASSVGGPRGDTQYF.

The rearrangement links TRBV6-1 to TRBJ1-1; perhaps TRBD1 as D (5 bases). V was clipped by 4 bases and J by 5 bases, with 20 bases between them. Germline V lookup: CDR1 MNHNS, CDR2 SASEGT. The CDR3 has 16 residues. CDR3 in DNA: TGTGCCAGCAGTGGGGCTACCGGACATGTCCGGACTGAAGCTTTCTTT. Its translation is CASSGATGHVRTEAFF.

The CDR3 DNA is TGTGCCAGCTCGCCAAGAGAACTGGGCGCCGGTGGAAACACCATATATTTT. It codes for CASSPRELGAGGNTIYF. This chain joins TRBV18 and TRBJ1-3; no reliable D call. The CDR3 is 17 residues long. Trimming left V 6 bases short and J 3 bases short, with 21 bases between. Germline CDR1 and CDR2: KGHSH and LQKENI.

This chain uses TRBV6-6 with TRBJ1-5; D is uncertain. V was clipped by 4 bases and J by 9 bases, with 10 bases between them. The CDR3 consists of 12 residues. Per the germline V gene, CDR1 is MNHNY and CDR2 is SVGAGI (reference sequence). The CDR3 is CASSSLEWPQHF. In DNA, the CDR3 is TGTGCCAGCAGTTCCTTGGAGTGGCCCCAGCATTTT.